This TCR beta chain appears in the sequencing data of a study of cytomegalovirus exposure and HLA in healthy donors. Study information: Ancestry clustering placed 70% to 90% of 350 to 500 genotyped donors in the Caucasian-associated cluster.

To note about this clone: Its antigen is undetermined.

General observations from the study: Most TCR sequences proved rare, with some public TCRs found in many donors.

With 60 Vbeta and 13 Jbeta primers, the PCR was carried out. TCRdb's table, derived via immunoSEQ multiplex PCR, lists solely in-frame clones and lacks some. The data contain 150,000 to 190,000 clones, roughly 75% of them seen just once; the ten biggest clones take up around 1.4%. This TCR was recovered from a man between 18 and 35 years old in good health and CMV-seronegative. Material: PBMCs.

In DNA form, the CDR3 reads TGTGCCAGTAGTCTCGACAGGGTAGGCCAGCCCCAGCATTTT. It translates to CASSLDRVGQPQHF. This sequence joins TRBV19 and TRBJ1-5; 7 bases are a match to TRBD1. This CDR3 has 14 residues. Germline V gene lookup returns CDR1 LNHDA and CDR2 SQIVND (reference sequence). The trim removed 5 bases at V and 7 bases at J, leaving 8 bases unmatched.